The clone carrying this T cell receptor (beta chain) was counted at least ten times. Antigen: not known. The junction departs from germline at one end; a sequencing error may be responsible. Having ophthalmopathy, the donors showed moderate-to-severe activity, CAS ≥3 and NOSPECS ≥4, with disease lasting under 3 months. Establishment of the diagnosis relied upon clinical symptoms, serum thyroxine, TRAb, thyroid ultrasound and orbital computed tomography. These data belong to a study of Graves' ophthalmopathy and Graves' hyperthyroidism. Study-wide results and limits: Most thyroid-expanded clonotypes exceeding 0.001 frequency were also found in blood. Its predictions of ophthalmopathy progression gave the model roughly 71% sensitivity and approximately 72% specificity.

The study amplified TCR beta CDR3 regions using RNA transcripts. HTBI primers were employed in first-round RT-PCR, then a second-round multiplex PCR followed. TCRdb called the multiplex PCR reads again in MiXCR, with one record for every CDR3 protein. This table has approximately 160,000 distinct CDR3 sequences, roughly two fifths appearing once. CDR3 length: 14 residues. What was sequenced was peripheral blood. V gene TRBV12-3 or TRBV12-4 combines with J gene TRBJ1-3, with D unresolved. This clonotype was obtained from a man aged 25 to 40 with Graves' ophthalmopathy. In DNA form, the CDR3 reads TGTGCCAGCAGCTTAGGGTCAGCCGGAAACACCATATATTTT. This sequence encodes CASSLGSAGNTIYF.